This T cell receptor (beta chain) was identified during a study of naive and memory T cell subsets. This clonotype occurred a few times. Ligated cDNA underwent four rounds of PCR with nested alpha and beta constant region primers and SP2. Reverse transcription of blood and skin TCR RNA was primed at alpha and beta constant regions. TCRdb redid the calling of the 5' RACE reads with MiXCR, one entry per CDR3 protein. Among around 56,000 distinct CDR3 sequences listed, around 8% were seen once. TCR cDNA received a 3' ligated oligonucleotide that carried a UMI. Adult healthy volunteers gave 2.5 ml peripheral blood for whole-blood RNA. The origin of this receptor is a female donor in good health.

CDR3: CASSQDSDRASPLHF. CDR3 in DNA: TGCGCCAGCAGCCAAGATAGCGACAGGGCTTCACCCCTCCACTTT. This sequence joins TRBV4-3 and TRBJ1-6; 7 bases are shared with TRBD1. Losses at the gene ends were 0 bases for V and 9 bases for J; bases not matched to a gene: 5. The CDR3 sequence is 15 residues long. The germline gives CDR1 LGHNA, CDR2 YSLEER.